Listed below are T cell receptor beta chains from one sample, sequenced in a study of blood T cells in healthy people across ages. TCRdb used MiXCR to reprocess the 5' RACE reads, holding one entry per CDR3 protein. Of approximately 800,000 distinct CDR3 sequences listed, roughly 26% are singletons. This same sample was also taken into another study, of T cells of mothers and their children.

The sequenced sample was blood. The receptors originated from a boy aged 5-17 years in good health. The CDR3 runs from the conserved cysteine through the conserved F or W. The order of the fields is V gene, CDR3 protein.

v_gene: TRBV5-1; CDR3aa: CASAQDGGASPTQYF
v_gene: TRBV18; CDR3aa: CASSPGRLNTEAFF
v_gene: TRBV9; CDR3aa: CASSVDSGGSSYEQYF
v_gene: TRBV6-2/TRBV6-3; CDR3aa: CASSSVGEQFF
v_gene: TRBV3-1; CDR3aa: CASSPQGSGANVPTF
v_gene: TRBV28; CDR3aa: CASSLFSGAGNEQFF
v_gene: TRBV10-3; CDR3aa: CAISEFGTGETQYF
v_gene: TRBV3-1; CDR3aa: CASSLQLEQFF
v_gene: TRBV7-3; CDR3aa: CASSQHPGQGVLNYGYTF
v_gene: TRBV29-1; CDR3aa: CSVFQQEQETQYF
v_gene: TRBV29-1; CDR3aa: CSVEPVSVGVADTQYF
v_gene: TRBV20-1; CDR3aa: CSARPRQGRNEQFF
v_gene: TRBV7-2; CDR3aa: CASSQYRADYNSPLHF
v_gene: TRBV4-2; CDR3aa: CASSQETGATGELFF
v_gene: TRBV10-3; CDR3aa: CAISVMQGGSTEAFF
v_gene: TRBV12-5; CDR3aa: CASGPETGPYNEQFF
v_gene: TRBV5-1; CDR3aa: CASSLGDREGEKLFF
v_gene: TRBV21-1; CDR3aa: CARGRNSYEQYF
v_gene: TRBV7-4; CDR3aa: CASSLPGAVGGNYGYTF
v_gene: TRBV4-3; CDR3aa: CASSQGAEAQTQYF
v_gene: TRBV15; CDR3aa: CATSREGQSNGYTF
v_gene: TRBV6-5; CDR3aa: CASSYEPGIFYEQYF